The 27 T cell receptor beta chains below come from one sample, sequenced in a study of blood T cell repertoires in COVID-19. Sequenced by immunoSEQ multiplex PCR; TCRdb stores in-frame clones only, minus some. The sample holds 60,000 or so clones; around 76% are singletons and the top ten take 4.5% to 6%. Source material: peripheral blood. The source of these receptors is a human donor in a cohort sampled during active COVID-19.

The V gene is TRBV2, the J gene TRBJ1-2; D not certain. From germline, CDR1 is SNHLY and CDR2 FYNNEI. There are 18 residues in the CDR3. Trimming left V 3 bases short and J 0 bases short, with 20 bases between. The DNA for the CDR3 is TGTGCCAGCAGTGAGATTGGCCGTCTAACAGACACTAACTATGGCTACACCTTC. Protein product: CASSEIGRLTDTNYGYTF.

The J gene is TRBJ1-2, the V gene TRBV27, with D perhaps matching TRBD1 (5 bases). The CDR3 contains 13 residues. CDR1 and CDR2 (germline): MNHEY, SMNVEV (reference sequence). Trimming cost V 5 bases and J 8 bases, with 15 bases left between them. The CDR3 here is CASSTLTRAGYTF. CDR3 bases: TGTGCCAGCAGTACCTTGACCAGGGCGGGCTACACCTTC.

The CDR3: CASSLGQGSSNQPQHF. CDR3 DNA: TGTGCCAGCAGCCTAGGACAGGGGAGCAGCAATCAGCCCCAGCATTTT. The rearrangement joins TRBV6-6 to TRBJ1-5; 9 nucleotides line up with TRBD1. V shed 6 bases and J 1 base; nucleotides not matched to a gene: 7. This CDR3 is built from 16 residues. In germline, CDR1 is MNHNY, CDR2 SVGAGI (reference sequence).

The J gene is TRBJ2-7, the V gene TRBV11-2; TRBD2 is a possible D gene (5 bases). V gave up 5 bases and J gave up 10 bases, with 24 bases separating them. Germline lookup yields CDR1 SGHAT and CDR2 FQNNGV. There are 15 residues in the CDR3. The CDR3 loop is CASSSLERLAGNQYF. In nucleotides, the CDR3 is TGTGCCAGCAGCAGCTTAGAACGCCTCGCGGGTAATCAGTACTTC. Full variable domain (remainder filled in from reference TRBV11-2 and TRBJ2-7): EAGVAQSPRYKIIEKRQSVAFWCNPISGHATLYWYQQILGQGPKLLIQFQNNGVVDDSQLPKDRFSAERLKGVDSTLKIQPAKLEDSAVYLCASSSLERLAGNQYFGPGTRLTVT.

V and J are TRBV5-1 and TRBJ2-7, with TRBD1 matching over 8 bases. CDR1 is SGHRS and CDR2 is YFSETQ in the germline V gene. The CDR3 spans 15 residues. V was pared by 9 bases and J by 5 bases, with 16 bases of the junction left unmatched. CDR3 residues: CATSLRTGTRDEQYF. CDR3 bases: TGCGCCACTTCCCTCAGGACAGGGACAAGGGACGAGCAGTACTTC.

V usage is TRBV13 and J usage is TRBJ2-7, with 8 bases lining up with TRBD1. CDR1 is PRHDT, CDR2 FYEKMQ, per germline (reference sequence). V was clipped by 2 bases and J by 2 bases; unmatched bases: 8. The CDR3 covers 16 residues. CDR3 bases: TGTGCCAGCAGCTTATTTCGGGACAGGAGAGCCTACGAGCAGTACTTC. Protein product: CASSLFRDRRAYEQYF.

The chain couples TRBV28 to TRBJ1-2; the D gene is possibly TRBD1 (5 bases). Germline V gene sequence: CDR1 MDHEN, CDR2 SYDVKM. Trimming shortened V by 5 bases and J by 1 base, and 20 bases separated the two germline ends. The CDR3 runs to 17 residues. The CDR3 here is CASSPPRGGSFNYGYTF. The CDR3 nucleotides are TGTGCCAGCAGTCCCCCCCGGGGGGGTTCCTTTAACTATGGCTACACCTTC.

The chain joins TRBV30 to TRBJ2-7; TRBD2 matches at 11 bases. CDR3 length: 16 amino acids. The germline gives CDR1 GTSNPN, CDR2 SVGIG (reference sequence). V trimming: 3 bases; J trimming: 3 bases; junction bases outside the gene matches: 10. In DNA, the CDR3 is TGTGCCTGGAGGAGCGGGGCTAGCGGGAGGTTCTACGAGCAGTACTTC. Translating gives CAWRSGASGRFYEQYF. Combining the CDR3 with reference TRBV30 and TRBJ2-7 gives the whole variable domain SQTIHQWPATLVQPVGSPLSLECTVEGTSNPNLYWYRQAAGRGLQLLFYSVGIGQISSEVPQNLSASRPQDRQFILSSKKLLLSDSGFYLCAWRSGASGRFYEQYFGPGTRLTVT.

V usage is TRBV6-5 and J usage is TRBJ2-5; D gene ambiguous. The CDR3 is 13 amino acids. V was cut by 2 bases and J by 3 bases, with 7 bases left in between. In germline, CDR1 is MNHEY, CDR2 SVGAGI. The CDR3 DNA is TGTGCCAGCAGTTACGTAGAGGAAGAGACCCAGTACTTC. Residues: CASSYVEEETQYF.

The V and J genes are TRBV11-2 and TRBJ2-1; the match to TRBD1 covers 10 bases. V was pared by 4 bases and J by 2 bases, with 8 bases of the junction left unmatched. CDR1 is SGHAT and CDR2 is FQNNGV in the germline V gene. This CDR3 has 17 amino acids. As DNA, the CDR3 is TGTGCCAGCAGCTCGACCGTGACAGGGGGCGCCTACAATGAGCAGTTCTTC. This gives the protein CASSSTVTGGAYNEQFF.

This clone was found once. Other DNA sequences in this sample translate to the same CDR3. The chain combines TRBV6-5 with TRBJ1-1; 10 bases match TRBD1. V shed 6 bases, J shed 6 bases, and the junction held 7 bases outside the gene matches. The CDR3 has 14 amino acids. Germline CDR1 is MNHEY and CDR2 is SVGAGI. The CDR3 protein is CASSYTGQGAEAFF. CDR3 coding DNA: TGTGCCAGCAGCTACACTGGACAGGGGGCTGAAGCTTTCTTT.

The chain recombines TRBV18 with TRBJ1-3; D may be TRBD1 (6 bases). The germline V gene encodes CDR1 KGHSH and CDR2 LQKENI. Trimming removed 7 bases at V and 2 bases at J, with 9 bases between. This CDR3 region has 13 residues. DNA of the CDR3: TGTGCCAGCTTAACAGGGACTGGAAACACCATATATTTT. This translates into CASLTGTGNTIYF.

This clone was counted ten times or more. This same CDR3 is encoded by further DNA sequences in the sample. The chain uses TRBV19 and TRBJ1-1, with no clear D. The length of the CDR3 is 13 residues. Germline-derived CDR1 and CDR2 are LNHDA and SQIVND (reference sequence). The V gene lost 5 bases and the J gene lost 1 base, with 8 bases spanning the gap. In DNA form, the CDR3 reads TGTGCCAGTAGTCTAAACTCGAACACTGAAGCTTTCTTT. It yields the protein CASSLNSNTEAFF.

The rearrangement uses TRBV6-2 or TRBV6-3 and TRBJ2-7; D may be TRBD2 (6 bases). With 2 bases removed from V and 2 bases from J, the gap between germline ends came to 16 bases. The CDR3 covers 16 residues. Germline V CDR1 and CDR2: MNHEY, SVGEGT. The CDR3, as DNA: TGTGCCAGCAGTTACCCCCATAGCGGAATAGCCTACGAGCAGTACTTC. This codes for CASSYPHSGIAYEQYF.

This clone was counted between two and nine times. This chain joins TRBV28 and TRBJ1-2, with D maybe TRBD1 (6 bases). The CDR3 consists of 14 residues. CDR1 is MDHEN, CDR2 SYDVKM, per germline. The V end was cut by 4 bases, the J end by 4 bases, with 13 bases between. The CDR3 DNA follows: TGTGCCAGCAGTTCGACAGGCGACGTCTATGGCTACACCTTC. This gives the protein CASSSTGDVYGYTF.

This clone has just a few counts. The chain links TRBV3-1 (or the pseudogene TRBV3-2) to TRBJ2-7; 7 nucleotides agree with TRBD1. Germline CDR1 LGHDT, CDR2 YNNKEL (reference sequence). With 4 bases clipped from V and 2 bases from J, the junction kept 8 bases outside the gene matches. CDR3 length: 15 amino acids. CDR3 protein: CASSRLDGTAYEQYF. CDR3 in DNA: TGTGCCAGCAGCCGCCTCGACGGGACAGCCTACGAGCAGTACTTC.

The rearrangement links TRBV4-3 to TRBJ2-2; 7 nucleotides agree with TRBD1. Germline V lookup: CDR1 LGHNA, CDR2 YSLEER. This CDR3 spans 14 amino acids. Unmatched junction bases numbered 3, after V lost 2 bases and J lost 6 bases. The CDR3 protein is CASSQYTGAGELFF. CDR3 nucleotide sequence: TGCGCCAGCAGCCAATATACAGGGGCCGGGGAGCTGTTTTTT.

The rearrangement joins TRBV30 to TRBJ2-1; 8 bases line up with TRBD1. J lost 3 bases, V lost 3 bases, and 4 bases had no gene match. Germline V CDR1 and CDR2: GTSNPN, SVGIG (reference sequence). CDR3 length: 14 residues. Here the CDR3 reads CAWRTGVLYNEQFF. DNA of the CDR3: TGTGCCTGGAGGACAGGGGTCCTCTACAATGAGCAGTTCTTC.

The rearrangement joins TRBV11-1 to TRBJ1-6; 8 bases are a match to TRBD1. The CDR3 has 15 residues. Germline V gives CDR1 SGHAT, CDR2 FQDESV (reference sequence). V was pared by 4 bases and J by 5 bases, with 4 bases of the junction left unmatched. CDR3 region: CASSSGQGNNSPLHF. CDR3 nucleotides: TGTGCCAGCAGCTCTGGACAGGGAAATAATTCACCCCTCCACTTT.

This clone was observed a handful of times. The J gene is TRBJ1-6, the V gene TRBV6-4; 9 bases agree with TRBD1. Germline V gene sequence: CDR1 MRHNA, CDR2 SNTAGT. CDR3 length equals 14 residues. V lost 3 bases, J lost 7 bases, and 1 base stayed unmatched. CDR3 coding DNA: TGTGCCAGCAGTGAACAGGGGGCGAATTCACCCCTCCACTTT. Its translation is CASSEQGANSPLHF.

The chain is built from TRBV6-5 and TRBJ1-4, with 8 bases identical to TRBD1. V shed 6 bases, J shed 4 bases, and the junction held 1 base outside the gene matches. This CDR3 has 13 residues. In germline, CDR1 is MNHEY, CDR2 SVGAGI. As DNA, the CDR3 is TGTGCCAGCAGGGACAGGGTTAATGAAAAACTGTTTTTT. Translation gives CASRDRVNEKLFF.

The chain employs TRBV10-3 and TRBJ2-7, with a weak D call TRBD1 (5 bases). Looked up from germline, CDR1 is ENHRY and CDR2 is SYGVKD. The CDR3 totals 14 residues. The CDR3 spells CATKIGPQGDEQYF. CDR3 sequence (DNA): TGTGCAACCAAGATTGGGCCACAAGGGGACGAGCAGTACTTC.

The chain carries TRBV19 and TRBJ2-3, with 9 bases lining up with TRBD2. This CDR3 has 14 amino acids. Trimming at V came to 8 bases and at J to 5 bases, leaving 8 bases not matched to a gene. Per germline, CDR1 LNHDA and CDR2 SQIVND (reference sequence). The CDR3 sequence is CASSLREGVDTQYF. CDR3 sequence (DNA): TGTGCCAGTTCTCTGCGGGAGGGTGTAGATACGCAGTATTTT.

The chain joins TRBV5-5 to TRBJ2-7, with TRBD2 identical over 7 bases. This CDR3 contains 15 residues. The V and J ends lost 3 bases and 0 bases, in that order; junction bases with no gene match: 6. Germline loops: CDR1 SGHKS, CDR2 YYEKEE (reference sequence). The CDR3 sequence is CASSSIAGNSYEQYF. The CDR3, as DNA: TGTGCCAGCAGCTCCATAGCGGGCAACTCCTACGAGCAGTACTTC.

The chain carries TRBV6-5 and TRBJ1-2; D remains ambiguous. The length of the CDR3 is 15 residues. Germline CDR1 is MNHEY and CDR2 is SVGAGI. Deletions cut 5 bases from V and 2 bases from J, with 15 bases between. The CDR3 DNA is TGTGCCAGCAGTCCCCCCCCGGGAAGGAACTATGGCTACACCTTC. Residues: CASSPPPGRNYGYTF.

This clone came up a few times. This sequence joins TRBV6-5 and TRBJ1-6; D is ambiguous. The germline V and J ends were trimmed by 7 bases and 0 bases, with 7 bases remaining between them. The germline V gene has CDR1 MNHEY and CDR2 SVGAGI. The CDR3 consists of 14 residues. CDR3 bases: TGTGCCAGCACGGGAGACTCCTATAATTCACCCCTCCACTTT. It yields the protein CASTGDSYNSPLHF.

This sequence joins TRBV30 and TRBJ1-2, with a tentative D call TRBD1 (6 bases). The V gene lost 3 bases and the J gene lost 2 bases, with 13 bases spanning the gap. CDR3 length: 14 residues. The germline V gene encodes CDR1 GTSNPN and CDR2 SVGIG (reference sequence). The chain's CDR3 is CAWRKTGGNYGYTF. DNA of the CDR3: TGTGCCTGGAGGAAGACAGGAGGCAACTATGGCTACACCTTC.